Presented here are 25 T cell receptor beta chains from one specimen sequenced in a study of cytomegalovirus exposure and HLA in healthy donors. Generated by immunoSEQ multiplex PCR, the TCRdb table keeps only in-frame clones and is missing some. Of approximately 170,000 clones in the sample, almost 85% were seen once. Sequencing was carried out using PBMCs. The receptor set was obtained from a man between 25 and 39 years old in good health and CMV-seropositive.

The chain joins TRBV7-3 to TRBJ2-2; D remains ambiguous. Trimming took 1 base from V and 1 from J, leaving 7 bases between them. The CDR3 spans 15 residues. Germline loops: CDR1 SGHTA, CDR2 FQGTGA. The DNA for the CDR3 is TGTGCCAGCAGCTTAATCGCAGGGAACACCGGGGAGCTGTTTTTT. Its protein is CASSLIAGNTGELFF.

The CDR3 sequence: CASNNWEAGLFWDEQFF. The CDR3 DNA is TGTGCCAGCAACAATTGGGAGGCAGGTTTGTTCTGGGATGAGCAGTTCTTC. The chain carries TRBV9 and TRBJ2-1; D is perhaps TRBD2 (6 bases). Germline V gene sequence: CDR1 SGDLS, CDR2 YYNGEE. This CDR3 contains 17 residues. Trimming removed 6 bases at V and 8 bases at J, with 27 bases between.

This clone came up once. The chain recombines TRBV27 with TRBJ2-1; 12 nucleotides match TRBD2. Trimming removed 2 bases from V and 7 bases from J; junction bases left unmatched: 3. CDR1 and CDR2 from the germline V gene are MNHEY and SMNVEV (reference sequence). The CDR3 loop spans 15 amino acids. This CDR3 is CASSLVGTSGNEQFF. CDR3 bases: TGTGCCAGCAGTTTAGTCGGGACTAGCGGGAATGAGCAGTTCTTC.

The rearrangement uses TRBV4-1 and TRBJ1-2; D not resolved. V gave up 1 base and J gave up 5 bases, with 5 bases separating them. The germline V gene encodes CDR1 MGHRA and CDR2 YSYEKL. The CDR3 consists of 12 residues. DNA for the CDR3: TGCGCCAGCAGCCAAGGTGTATATGGCTACACCTTC. Residues: CASSQGVYGYTF.

The chain has TRBV30 and TRBJ1-6; 8 bases are shared with TRBD1. There are 14 residues in the CDR3. Germline CDR1 is GTSNPN and CDR2 is SVGIG (reference sequence). With 0 bases clipped from V and 6 bases from J, the junction kept 1 base outside the gene matches. CDR3 DNA sequence: TGTGCCTGGAGTGTCGGACAGGGTAATTCACCCCTCCACTTT. It codes for CAWSVGQGNSPLHF.

This chain links TRBV2 with TRBJ2-7; 7 nucleotides agree with TRBD2. Germline V CDR1 and CDR2: SNHLY, FYNNEI. The CDR3 has 15 residues. V shed 6 bases and J 4 bases; nucleotides not matched to a gene: 12. CDR3 DNA: TGTGCCAGCAGGGCTCCCCGGGCGGGGGAGTACGAGCAGTACTTC. Encoded protein: CASRAPRAGEYEQYF.

The gene calls are TRBV2 and TRBJ1-4; 8 nucleotides match TRBD1. CDR3 length: 14 residues. The V gene end was trimmed by 1 base and the J gene end by 7 bases; junction bases not matched to a gene: 2. Germline V gene data show CDR1 as SNHLY and CDR2 as FYNNEI. CDR3 DNA: TGTGCCAGCAGTGAAGGGACAGGGCGTGAAAAACTGTTTTTT. Amino acid sequence: CASSEGTGREKLFF.

V usage is TRBV9 and J usage is TRBJ2-2; 7 positions match TRBD1. This CDR3 comprises 15 residues. The junction had 10 bases not matched to a gene; V was cut back by 4 bases and J by 7 bases. CDR1 and CDR2 (germline): SGDLS, YYNGEE. This chain's CDR3 is CASSSRQGTNGELFF. CDR3 DNA sequence: TGTGCCAGCAGCTCCCGACAGGGAACCAACGGGGAGCTGTTTTTT.

The J gene is TRBJ1-4, the V gene TRBV28, with 7 bases identical to TRBD1. The CDR3 has 15 residues. Trimming took 5 bases from V and 6 from J; bases not matched to a gene: 9. Germline V CDR1 and CDR2: MDHEN, SYDVKM. The CDR3 DNA reads TGTGCCAGCAGTCTCCCGTCAGGGGGGCATGAAAAACTGTTTTTT. Protein product: CASSLPSGGHEKLFF.

The rearrangement joins TRBV19 to TRBJ2-7; TRBD1 aligns across 7 bases. Germline CDR1 reads LNHDA; CDR2 reads SQIVND (reference sequence). With V trimmed by 7 bases and J by 5 bases, 5 bases remained unmatched. The CDR3 runs 12 residues. The CDR3 spells CASKDRAHEQYF. The CDR3 DNA is TGTGCCAGTAAAGACAGGGCCCACGAGCAGTACTTC.

This sequence joins TRBV28 and TRBJ1-2, with 9 bases aligning to TRBD1. V was pared by 3 bases and J by 4 bases, with 6 bases of the junction left unmatched. The CDR3 is 15 amino acids. CDR1 MDHEN and CDR2 SYDVKM come from the germline V gene. The CDR3 sequence is CASSFPGQGLYGYTF. The CDR3 DNA reads TGTGCCAGCAGTTTCCCGGGACAGGGTCTCTATGGCTACACCTTC.

The rearrangement links TRBV7-9 to TRBJ1-3; 7 positions match TRBD1. Germline trimming cut 5 bases from V and 1 base from J; bases unmatched to any gene: 5. The CDR3 is made up of 15 amino acids. Germline loops: CDR1 SEHNR, CDR2 FQNEAQ (reference sequence). CDR3 in DNA: TGTGCCAGCAGCACGACAGGGTTATCTGGAAACACCATATATTTT. It codes for CASSTTGLSGNTIYF.

The genes are TRBV29-1 and TRBJ1-5, with D possibly being TRBD1 (5 bases). Between the trimmed V and J ends, which lost 4 bases and 7 bases, there was a span of 11 bases. The CDR3 runs 12 residues. The germline CDR1 and CDR2 sequences are SQVTM and ANQGSEA. The CDR3 DNA reads as TGCAGCGTTGGGGACTTGGGCCAGCCCCAGCATTTT. The encoded protein is CSVGDLGQPQHF.

This clone was found a few times. The chain links TRBV27 to TRBJ1-6; 8 nucleotides match TRBD1. This CDR3 comprises 16 residues. Per germline, CDR1 MNHEY and CDR2 SMNVEV (reference sequence). V was clipped by 8 bases and J by 6 bases; unmatched bases: 12. Written as DNA, the CDR3 is TGTGCCAGCCCAACGGGGAACAGGGGGGGTAATTCACCCCTCCACTTT. Amino acids: CASPTGNRGGNSPLHF.

The chain uses TRBV28 and TRBJ1-1, with TRBD1 identical over 9 bases. Trimming took 5 bases from V and 0 from J; bases not matched to a gene: 4. CDR3 length: 15 amino acids. From germline, CDR1 is MDHEN and CDR2 SYDVKM. DNA of the CDR3: TGTGCCAGCAGTCTCTGGACAGGGGTGAACACTGAAGCTTTCTTT. This encodes CASSLWTGVNTEAFF.

Points on this clone: Other DNA sequences in this specimen translate into the identical CDR3. This sequence joins TRBV4-3 and TRBJ2-1, with 9 bases fitting TRBD2. The CDR3 is 17 amino acids. Per germline, CDR1 LGHNA and CDR2 YSLEER. Losses at the gene ends were 1 base for V and 2 bases for J; bases not matched to a gene: 6. The CDR3 nucleotides are TGCGCCAGCAGCCAAGCCCCAGCGGGGGGTCCCTACAATGAGCAGTTCTTC. It specifies CASSQAPAGGPYNEQFF.

The V gene is TRBV5-1, the J gene TRBJ1-1; 7 bases are a match to TRBD1. J gave up 3 bases and V 4 bases, and 6 bases lay outside the gene matches. Germline-derived CDR1 and CDR2 are SGHRS and YFSETQ. This CDR3 spans 14 amino acids. CDR3 nucleotides: TGCGCCAGCAGCATTACAGGGGTAGACACTGAAGCTTTCTTT. Translated, it gives CASSITGVDTEAFF. The complete variable domain, with remaining parts taken from reference TRBV5-1 and TRBJ1-1, reads KAGVTQTPRYLIKTRGQQVTLSCSPISGHRSVSWYQQTPGQGLQFLFEYFSETQRNKGNFPGRFSGRQFSNSRSEMNVSTLELGDSALYLCASSITGVDTEAFFGQGTRLTVV.

The genes are TRBV2 and TRBJ2-1; TRBD2 matches 7 bases. The germline V gene has CDR1 SNHLY and CDR2 FYNNEI. This CDR3 is built from 13 residues. The J segment lost 4 bases and the V segment lost 8 bases, leaving 5 bases of the junction unmatched. The chain's CDR3 is CASEKRGYNEQFF. As DNA, the CDR3 is TGTGCCAGCGAGAAGCGGGGATACAATGAGCAGTTCTTC.

The chain couples TRBV5-4 to TRBJ2-5, with a weak D call TRBD2 (5 bases). The CDR3 is 15 amino acids. The germline V gene encodes CDR1 SGHNT and CDR2 YYREEE (reference sequence). V gave up 0 bases and J gave up 2 bases, with 11 bases separating them. CDR3 coding DNA: TGTGCCAGCAGCTTGGTGACTAATGGACAAGAGACCCAGTACTTC. Translation gives CASSLVTNGQETQYF.

The chain is built from TRBV7-8 and TRBJ1-5; possible D gene TRBD1, 5 bases. The CDR3 has 14 residues. In germline, CDR1 is SGHVS, CDR2 FQNEAQ. With 0 bases removed from V and 8 bases from J, the gap between germline ends came to 11 bases. CDR3 region: CASSLAYGGEPQHF. The CDR3 DNA sequence: TGTGCCAGCAGCTTAGCGTACGGGGGGGAGCCCCAGCATTTT.

The chain joins TRBV11-3 to TRBJ2-7; 7 bases match TRBD1. The V segment lost 5 bases and the J segment 3 bases; nucleotides outside the gene matches: 4. The CDR3 consists of 13 residues. Germline lookup yields CDR1 SGHNT and CDR2 YENEEA. For the CDR3, the DNA is TGTGCCAGCAGCACCGGGACAGACTACGAGCAGTACTTC. Translated, it gives CASSTGTDYEQYF. Full variable domain (missing parts from reference TRBV11-3 and TRBJ2-7): EAGVVQSPRYKIIEKKQPVAFWCNPISGHNTLYWYLQNLGQGPELLIRYENEEAVDDSQLPKDRFSAERLKGVDSTLKIQPAELGDSAVYLCASSTGTDYEQYFGPGTRLTVT.

The CDR3 spells CASSEQGGNQPQHF. CDR3 nucleotides: TGTGCCAGCAGTGAACAGGGGGGCAATCAGCCCCAGCATTTT. The chain couples TRBV7-2 to TRBJ1-5; 8 bases align to TRBD1. The CDR3 is 14 residues long. V dropped 6 bases and J dropped 2; count of bases not matched to a gene: 3. Germline V lookup: CDR1 SGHTA, CDR2 FQGNSA.

This rearrangement joins TRBV5-1 to TRBJ2-1; 10 bases line up with TRBD2. Germline CDR1 SGHRS, CDR2 YFSETQ. The length of the CDR3 is 18 residues. The ends lost 0 bases at V and 0 bases at J; junction bases unmatched: 6. The CDR3: CASSLGTSGKSSYNEQFF. The CDR3 nucleotides read TGCGCCAGCAGCTTGGGTACTAGCGGGAAGAGCTCCTACAATGAGCAGTTCTTC.

This rearrangement joins TRBV9 to TRBJ1-5; D perhaps matches TRBD1 (6 bases). The ends were cut back, 0 bases at V and 0 bases at J, with 7 bases in the middle. This CDR3 has 15 amino acids. CDR1 and CDR2 from the germline V gene are SGDLS and YYNGEE. The CDR3 nucleotides read TGTGCCAGCAGCGTAGCAGGGGATAGCAATCAGCCCCAGCATTTT. Its protein product is CASSVAGDSNQPQHF.

This clone was seen only once. This chain connects TRBV30 to TRBJ2-6; 11 bases map to TRBD1. This CDR3 contains 17 residues. V lost 3 bases to trimming and J lost 1 base; unmatched junction nucleotides: 5. Germline V gene sequence: CDR1 GTSNPN, CDR2 SVGIG (reference sequence). CDR3 in amino acids: CAWRHRDRGSGANVLTF. The CDR3 region has the DNA TGTGCCTGGAGACACCGGGACAGGGGGTCTGGGGCCAACGTCCTGACTTTC.